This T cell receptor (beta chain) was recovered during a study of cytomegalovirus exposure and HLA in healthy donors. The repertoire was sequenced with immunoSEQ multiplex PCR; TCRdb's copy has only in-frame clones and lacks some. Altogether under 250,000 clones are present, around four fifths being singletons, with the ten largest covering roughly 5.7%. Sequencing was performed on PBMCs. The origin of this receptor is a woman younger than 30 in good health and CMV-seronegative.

The CDR3 protein is CASSRAGVSTDTQYF. The CDR3 DNA reads TGTGCCAGCAGCCGTGCCGGGGTAAGCACAGATACGCAGTATTTT. The chain carries TRBV7-2 and TRBJ2-3; D is possibly TRBD2 (5 bases). The CDR3 is 15 amino acids. Trimming took 5 bases from V and 0 from J, leaving 12 bases between them. Germline loops: CDR1 SGHTA, CDR2 FQGNSA.